The rows below give T cell receptor beta chains drawn from one sample of a study of T cell responses to AZD1222 COVID-19 vaccine. Sequencing was performed with immunoSEQ multiplex PCR; in TCRdb, only in-frame clones are kept and a portion is missing. The sample shows about 140,000 clones, roughly 91% of them seen only once. The sequencing here drew on peripheral blood, taken on day 0 of AZD1222 vaccination. These receptors originate from an adult in good health. Both conserved end residues are part of each CDR3. A D gene is named only where the DNA matches it firmly. A row's size may be missing; if present it is once, few, many or a size class.

V: TRBV4-2
size: -
J: TRBJ2-3
D: TRBD2
CDR3: CASSLAGIGNTQYF
DNA: TGTGCCAGCAGCCTAGCGGGGATTGGAAATACGCAGTATTTT

V: TRBV5-1
size: once
J: TRBJ2-5
D: TRBD2
CDR3: CASSLYYGTSGEETQYF
DNA: TGCGCCAGCAGCCTCTACTATGGGACTAGCGGGGAAGAGACCCAGTACTTC

V: TRBV5-1
size: once
J: TRBJ1-4
D: TRBD1
CDR3: CASSLTGEHEKLFF
DNA: TGCGCCAGCAGCTTAACAGGGGAACATGAAAAACTGTTTTTT

V: TRBV5-5
size: -
J: TRBJ2-7
D: -
CDR3: CASQRVGTNAYEQYF
DNA: TGTGCCAGCCAAAGGGTCGGGACAAACGCCTACGAGCAGTACTTC

V: TRBV11-2
size: once
J: TRBJ2-2
D: TRBD1
CDR3: CASSPNRGTNTGELFF
DNA: TGTGCCAGCAGCCCTAACAGGGGTACGAACACCGGGGAGCTGTTTTTT

V: TRBV19
size: once
J: TRBJ1-1
D: TRBD1
CDR3: CASRQGATEAFF
DNA: TGTGCCAGTAGACAGGGGGCCACTGAAGCTTTCTTT

V: TRBV19
size: -
J: TRBJ2-1
D: -
CDR3: CASSRTAYNEQFF
DNA: TGTGCCAGTTCTCGGACAGCCTACAATGAGCAGTTCTTC

V: TRBV3-1/TRBV3-2
size: -
J: TRBJ2-7
D: -
CDR3: CASSHTRTSYEQYF
DNA: TGTGCCAGCAGCCATACCAGGACATCCTACGAGCAGTACTTC

V: TRBV28
size: once
J: TRBJ1-5
D: -
CDR3: CASSLTQGSQPQHF
DNA: TGTGCCAGCAGTTTGACCCAGGGTTCCCAGCCCCAGCATTTT

V: TRBV20-1
size: once
J: TRBJ1-1
D: -
CDR3: CSASARAEAFF
DNA: TGCAGTGCTAGTGCGCGAGCTGAAGCTTTCTTT

V: TRBV27
size: -
J: TRBJ1-6
D: -
CDR3: CASSLVQSYNSPLHF
DNA: TGTGCCAGCAGTTTGGTACAGAGCTATAATTCACCCCTCCACTTT

V: TRBV4-1
size: -
J: TRBJ2-7
D: -
CDR3: CASSQDPGGKSSYEQYF
DNA: TGCGCCAGCAGCCAAGATCCTGGAGGTAAAAGCTCCTACGAGCAGTACTTC

V: TRBV30
size: -
J: TRBJ1-2
D: -
CDR3: CAWSVLEGYYGYTF
DNA: TGTGCCTGGAGTGTACTTGAGGGATACTATGGCTACACCTTC

V: TRBV6-5
size: -
J: TRBJ1-2
D: -
CDR3: CASSYETGYGYTF
DNA: TGTGCCAGCAGTTACGAAACGGGCTATGGCTACACCTTC

V: TRBV5-6
size: -
J: TRBJ1-2
D: -
CDR3: CASSGAVGGPRDYTF
DNA: TGTGCCAGCAGCGGTGCGGTGGGGGGACCTAGGGACTACACCTTC

V: TRBV4-1
size: -
J: TRBJ1-2
D: TRBD1
CDR3: CASSQALKGAHGYTF
DNA: TGCGCCAGCAGCCAAGCTCTCAAGGGGGCGCACGGCTACACCTTC

V: TRBV18
size: once
J: TRBJ1-1
D: -
CDR3: CASSPLDSNTEAFF
DNA: TGTGCCAGCTCACCACTGGACAGTAACACTGAAGCTTTCTTT

V: TRBV11-3
size: -
J: TRBJ2-1
D: TRBD2
CDR3: CASSSHRGGTYNEQFF
DNA: TGTGCCAGCAGCTCTCATCGCGGGGGAACCTACAATGAGCAGTTCTTC

V: TRBV6-5
size: -
J: TRBJ1-6
D: TRBD1
CDR3: CASSPTGRNSPLHF
DNA: TGTGCCAGCTCCCCGACAGGGAGGAATTCACCCCTCCACTTT

V: TRBV30
size: -
J: TRBJ1-5
D: TRBD1
CDR3: CAWTGQENQPQHF
DNA: TGTGCCTGGACCGGACAGGAAAATCAGCCCCAGCATTTT

V: TRBV3-1/TRBV3-2
size: -
J: TRBJ1-2
D: -
CDR3: CASSHDRTGYGYTF
DNA: TGTGCCAGCAGCCATGACCGTACAGGGTACGGCTACACCTTC

V: TRBV27
size: -
J: TRBJ2-7
D: TRBD2
CDR3: CASSLTRGAYYEQYF
DNA: TGTGCCAGCAGTTTAACGCGGGGGGCCTACTACGAGCAGTACTTC

V: TRBV6-5
size: -
J: TRBJ1-1
D: -
CDR3: CASSYSRDVNTEAFF
DNA: TGTGCCAGCAGTTACTCGAGAGACGTGAACACTGAAGCTTTCTTT

V: TRBV6-2/TRBV6-3
size: -
J: TRBJ2-7
D: -
CDR3: CASSVTGSVNWQYF
DNA: TGTGCCAGCAGTGTAACCGGATCCGTTAATTGGCAGTACTTC

V: TRBV2
size: -
J: TRBJ1-5
D: TRBD1
CDR3: CASSERQGWGQPQHF
DNA: TGTGCCAGCAGTGAACGACAGGGGTGGGGTCAGCCCCAGCATTTT

V: TRBV20-1
size: -
J: TRBJ2-3
D: -
CDR3: CSASGGGHTDTQYF
DNA: TGCAGTGCTAGTGGGGGGGGGCACACAGATACGCAGTATTTT

V: TRBV2
size: -
J: TRBJ1-5
D: -
CDR3: CASKGEANQPQHF
DNA: TGTGCCAGCAAAGGAGAGGCTAATCAGCCCCAGCATTTT

V: TRBV10-3
size: once
J: TRBJ2-7
D: -
CDR3: CAIGRYEQYF
DNA: TGTGCCATCGGGCGCTACGAGCAGTACTTC

V: TRBV4-1
size: -
J: TRBJ1-2
D: -
CDR3: CASSLDRGEGRGYTF
DNA: TGCGCCAGCAGCCTAGATCGAGGGGAGGGGAGGGGCTACACCTTC

V: TRBV9
size: -
J: TRBJ2-1
D: -
CDR3: CASSGAGTDSYNEQFF
DNA: TGTGCCAGCAGCGGAGCGGGGACAGACTCCTACAATGAGCAGTTCTTC

V: TRBV28
size: -
J: TRBJ1-2
D: -
CDR3: CASSPGRNLGGYTF
DNA: TGTGCCAGCAGCCCAGGGAGAAACCTGGGGGGCTACACCTTC

V: TRBV7-9
size: -
J: TRBJ1-3
D: -
CDR3: CASTLNSAGNTIYF
DNA: TGTGCCAGCACTCTGAACTCTGCCGGAAACACCATATATTTT

V: TRBV10-3
size: -
J: TRBJ2-1
D: -
CDR3: CATQGNWNEQFF
DNA: TGTGCCACCCAGGGGAATTGGAACGAGCAGTTCTTC

V: TRBV5-1
size: -
J: TRBJ1-4
D: -
CDR3: CASSNAQGPLHNEKLFF
DNA: TGCGCCAGCAGTAACGCCCAGGGACCCCTCCATAATGAAAAACTGTTTTTT

V: TRBV4-1
size: -
J: TRBJ2-5
D: TRBD2
CDR3: CASSWVPSGGGQETQYF
DNA: TGCGCCAGCAGCTGGGTTCCTAGCGGGGGGGGGCAAGAGACCCAGTACTTC

V: TRBV11-2
size: -
J: TRBJ1-2
D: -
CDR3: CASSYKSDGYTF
DNA: TGTGCCAGCAGCTATAAATCGGATGGCTACACCTTC

V: TRBV6-2/TRBV6-3
size: -
J: TRBJ1-2
D: -
CDR3: CASSYSMRPGDYGYTF
DNA: TGTGCCAGCAGTTACAGTATGCGTCCAGGGGACTATGGCTACACCTTC

V: TRBV7-3
size: -
J: TRBJ2-2
D: -
CDR3: CASSLGTRGTEANTGELFF
DNA: TGTGCCAGCAGCTTAGGCACCCGTGGGACGGAAGCGAACACCGGGGAGCTGTTTTTT